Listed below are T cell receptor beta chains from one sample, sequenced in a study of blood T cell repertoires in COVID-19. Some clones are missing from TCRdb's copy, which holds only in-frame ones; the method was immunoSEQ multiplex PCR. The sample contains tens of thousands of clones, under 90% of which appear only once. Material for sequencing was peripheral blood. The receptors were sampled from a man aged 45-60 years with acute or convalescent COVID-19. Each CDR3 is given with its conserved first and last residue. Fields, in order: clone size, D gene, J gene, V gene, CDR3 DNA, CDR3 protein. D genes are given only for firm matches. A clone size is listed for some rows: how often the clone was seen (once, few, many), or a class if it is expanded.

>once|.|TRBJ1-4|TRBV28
TGTGCCAGCAGAGTTGGGGGAGGGACTAATGAAAAACTGTTTTTT
CASRVGGGTNEKLFF
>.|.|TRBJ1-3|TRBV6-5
TGTGCCACCATTGCTGGAAACACCATATATTTT
CATIAGNTIYF
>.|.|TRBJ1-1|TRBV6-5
TGTGCCAGCAGGACCAGGGTGTTAGACGCCACTGAAGCTTTCTTT
CASRTRVLDATEAFF
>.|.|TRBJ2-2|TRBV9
TGTGCCAGCAGCGTAGACGGGAGCGGCGGGGAGCTGTTTTTT
CASSVDGSGGELFF
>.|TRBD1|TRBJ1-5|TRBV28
TGTGCCAGCAGTCCGACAGGGAGTAATCAGCCCCAGCATTTT
CASSPTGSNQPQHF
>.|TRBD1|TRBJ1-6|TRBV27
TGTGCCAGCAGACAGACAGGGCCCAATTCACCCCTCCACTTT
CASRQTGPNSPLHF
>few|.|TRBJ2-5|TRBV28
TGTGCCAGCAGTAACTCGGGAAGCCTCCGAGAGACCCAGTACTTC
CASSNSGSLRETQYF
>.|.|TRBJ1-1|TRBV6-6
TGTGCCAGCAAACAGGCCAACACTGAAGCTTTCTTT
CASKQANTEAFF
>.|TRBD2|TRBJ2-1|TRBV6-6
TGTGCCAGCAGTTACCCTAGCGGGGGAAGGGATGAGCAGTTCTTC
CASSYPSGGRDEQFF
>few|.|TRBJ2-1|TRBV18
TGTGCCAGCTCACCATTGCGCGGCTCCTACAATGAGCAGTTCTTC
CASSPLRGSYNEQFF
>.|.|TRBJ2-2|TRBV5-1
TGCGCCAGCAGCTTGGACGGGTACGGGGAGCTGTTTTTT
CASSLDGYGELFF
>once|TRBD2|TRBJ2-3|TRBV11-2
TGTGCCAGCAGCTTCATAGCGGGGGGGCCTGGAGATACGCAGTATTTT
CASSFIAGGPGDTQYF
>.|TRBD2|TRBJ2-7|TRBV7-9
TGTGCCAGCAGCTCTTCTCTAGCGGAGGAGCAGTACTTC
CASSSSLAEEQYF
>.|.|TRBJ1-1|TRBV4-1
TGCGCCAGCAGCCCCTCTGGGAGGGCTGAAGCTTTCTTT
CASSPSGRAEAFF
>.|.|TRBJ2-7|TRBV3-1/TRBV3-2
TGTGCCAGCAGCCTCAGGAGGGCACCCTACGAGCAGTACTTC
CASSLRRAPYEQYF
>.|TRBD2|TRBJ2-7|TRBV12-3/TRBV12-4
TGTGCCAGCAGTTTAACTGAGCGGGGCGAGCAGTACTTC
CASSLTERGEQYF
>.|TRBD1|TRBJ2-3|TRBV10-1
TGCGCCAGCAGTCCCGGGACAGGAGGAAAAGATACGCAGTATTTT
CASSPGTGGKDTQYF
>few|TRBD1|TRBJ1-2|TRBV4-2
TGTGCCAGCAGCCTAACCGGGACAGGGGGCGTAGAGTATGGCTACACCTTC
CASSLTGTGGVEYGYTF
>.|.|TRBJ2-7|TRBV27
TGTGCCAGCAGTTTGCAGGGTCCCTACGAGCAGTACTTC
CASSLQGPYEQYF
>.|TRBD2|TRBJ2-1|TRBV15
TGTGCCACCAGCCCCCGCCCCACTAGCGCCTACAATGAGCAGTTCTTC
CATSPRPTSAYNEQFF
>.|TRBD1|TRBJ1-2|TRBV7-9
TGTGCCAGCAGCCTGGGGGACAGGGGGCCTGGCTACACCTTC
CASSLGDRGPGYTF
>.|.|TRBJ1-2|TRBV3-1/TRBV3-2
TGTGCCAGCAGCCAAGGATTAGCAGGGGTATCTGGCTACACCTTC
CASSQGLAGVSGYTF
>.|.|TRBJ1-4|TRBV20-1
TGCAGTGCTAGTACTTGGAATGAAAAACTGTTTTTT
CSASTWNEKLFF
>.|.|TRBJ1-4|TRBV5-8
TGTGCCAGCAGGTCTACAGGGAGTGAAAAACTGTTTTTT
CASRSTGSEKLFF
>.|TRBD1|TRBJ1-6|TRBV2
TGTGCCAGCAGTGCCTCCGGGACAGGGTATTCACCCCTCCACTTT
CASSASGTGYSPLHF
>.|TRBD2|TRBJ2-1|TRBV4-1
TGCGCCAGCAGCCAGGAACCGCCGGGACTAGCGGGAGTAAACGAGCAGTTCTTC
CASSQEPPGLAGVNEQFF
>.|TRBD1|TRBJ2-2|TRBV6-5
TGTGCCAGCAGTACCCGACAGGGTGACACCGGGGAGCTGTTTTTT
CASSTRQGDTGELFF
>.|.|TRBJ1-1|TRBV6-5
TGTGCCAGCAGGGACTGGGGTGAGTTGCACGAAGCTTTCTTT
CASRDWGELHEAFF
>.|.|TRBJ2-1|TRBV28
TGTGCCAGCAGGGTGACAGTGCTCTCCTACAATGAGCAGTTCTTC
CASRVTVLSYNEQFF
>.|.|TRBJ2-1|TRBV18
TGTGCCAGCTCACCACTAATCGGGGCCTACAATGAGCAGTTCTTC
CASSPLIGAYNEQFF
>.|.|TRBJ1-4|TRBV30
TGTGCCTGGAGACCGGGACTGACTAATGAAAAACTATTTTTT
CAWRPGLTNEKLFF
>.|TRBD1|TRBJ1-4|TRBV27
TGTGCCAGCAGTTTACCCGGACAGGGGCTAAGAAAACTGTTTTTT
CASSLPGQGLRKLFF
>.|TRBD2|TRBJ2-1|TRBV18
TGTGCCAGCTCACCCGAAGCGGGAGCCTACAATGAGCAGTTCTTC
CASSPEAGAYNEQFF
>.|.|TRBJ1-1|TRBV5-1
TGCGCCAGCAGCTTAAGGGACACAGCTCCGGGCACTGAAGCTTTCTTT
CASSLRDTAPGTEAFF
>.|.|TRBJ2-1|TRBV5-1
TGCGCCAGCAGCTTGGGCACCGAGACTACATCGTGGTTCTTC
CASSLGTETTSWFF
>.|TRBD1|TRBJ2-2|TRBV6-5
TGTGCCACTCAAGGGACAGTGAACACCGGGGAGCTGTTTTTT
CATQGTVNTGELFF
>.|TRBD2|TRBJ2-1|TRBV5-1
TGCGCCAGCAGCTTGGGACTAGCAGCCTACAATGAGCAGTTCTTC
CASSLGLAAYNEQFF
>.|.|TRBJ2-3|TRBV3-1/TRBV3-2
TGTGCCAGCAGCCGGGAGGATACGCAGTATTTT
CASSREDTQYF
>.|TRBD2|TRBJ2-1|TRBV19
TGTGCCAGTAGTGCTTCTAGCGGGGGGGCCGGATACAATGAGCAGTTCTTC
CASSASSGGAGYNEQFF
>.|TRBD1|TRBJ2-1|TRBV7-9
TGTGCCAGCAGCCTCCGACAGGGTAGCTCCTACAATGAGCAGTTCTTC
CASSLRQGSSYNEQFF
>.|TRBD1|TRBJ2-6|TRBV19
TGTGCCACTAACAGGGGGCTCGGGGCCAACGTCCTGACTTTC
CATNRGLGANVLTF
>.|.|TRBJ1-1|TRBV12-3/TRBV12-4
TGTGCCAGCAGTTTAGCGGGGGGAGGTGTGACTTTCTTT
CASSLAGGGVTFF
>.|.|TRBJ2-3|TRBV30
TGTGCCTGGAGTGTTAGGCTAGCACCAGATACGCAGTATTTT
CAWSVRLAPDTQYF
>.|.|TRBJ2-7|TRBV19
TGTGCCAGTAGTATAGGAACCAGGGGATCCTACGAGCAGTACTTC
CASSIGTRGSYEQYF
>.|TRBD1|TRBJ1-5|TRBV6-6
TGTGCCAGCAGTCCCGGACAGGGCCCCGGGGGCAATCAGCCCCAGCATTTT
CASSPGQGPGGNQPQHF
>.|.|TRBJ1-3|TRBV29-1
TGCAGCGCTGGGGACTACAGCTCTGGAAACACCATATATTTT
CSAGDYSSGNTIYF
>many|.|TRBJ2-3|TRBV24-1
TGTGCCACCAGTGATTTGCTAGGGGGATCGGATACGCAGTATTTT
CATSDLLGGSDTQYF
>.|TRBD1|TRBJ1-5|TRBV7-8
TGTGCCAGCAGCTTAGCGAACACAGGGGGTCAGCCCCAGCATTTT
CASSLANTGGQPQHF
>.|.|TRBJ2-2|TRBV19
TGTGCCAGTAGACCGTCCGGGATTTTGGACGGGGAGCTGTTTTTT
CASRPSGILDGELFF
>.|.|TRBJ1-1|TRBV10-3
TGTGCCATCAGTGGAAACCAGGGGTGGACTGAAGCTTTCTTT
CAISGNQGWTEAFF
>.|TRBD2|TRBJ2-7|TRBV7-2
TGTGCCAGCAGCTGGGCAATCGGGAGGAACGAGCAGTACTTC
CASSWAIGRNEQYF
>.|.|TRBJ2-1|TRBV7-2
TGTGCCAGCAGCCCCCGTTACTACAATGAGCAGTTCTTC
CASSPRYYNEQFF
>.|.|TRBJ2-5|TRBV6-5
TGTGCCAGCAGTCCATCCGGCTTCAGGGTGGAGACCCAGTACTTC
CASSPSGFRVETQYF
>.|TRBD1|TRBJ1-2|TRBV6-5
TGTGCCAGCAGTTACAGTGCAGGGGGCAGCTATGGCTACACCTTC
CASSYSAGGSYGYTF
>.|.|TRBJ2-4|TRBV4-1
TGCGCCAGCAGCCAATGGCGATTGGGCCTCGGGGAAGGAAACATTCAGTACTTC
CASSQWRLGLGEGNIQYF
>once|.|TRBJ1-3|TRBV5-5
TGTGCCAGCAGCATCAACCAGGGGAGTGGTGGAAACACCATATATTTT
CASSINQGSGGNTIYF
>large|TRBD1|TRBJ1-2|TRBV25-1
TGTGCCAGCAGTGGGCTACTAATAACAGGGGCGAGGAACTATGGCTACACCTTC
CASSGLLITGARNYGYTF
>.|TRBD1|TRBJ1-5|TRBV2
TGTGCCAGCAGTGTTGGGGGACAGGACAATCAGCCCCAGCATTTT
CASSVGGQDNQPQHF
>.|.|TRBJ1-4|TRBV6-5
TGTGCCAGCAGTTACAATATGGGCGCAACTAATGAAAAACTGTTTTTT
CASSYNMGATNEKLFF
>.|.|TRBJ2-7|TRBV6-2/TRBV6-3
TGTGCCAGCAGTCGCTCCTACGAGCAGTACTTC
CASSRSYEQYF